This T cell receptor beta chain was retrieved from a study of naive and memory T cell subsets. Whole-study results and caveats: Each distinct alpha or beta sequence counts as one clonotype. TCR counts from RNA may reflect activation-linked expression changes.

The beta constant-region primer was an equimolar mix of two oligonucleotides covering TRBC1 and TRBC2. The ligated cDNA underwent four PCR rounds using SP2 and nested alpha and beta constant-region primers. A 12-nucleotide UMI and the SP2 primer were added to the cDNA 3' end by oligonucleotide ligation. TCRdb called the UMI-ligation and nested PCR reads again in MiXCR, with one record for every CDR3 protein. The sample shows 130,000 or so distinct CDR3 sequences, 36% of them seen only once. Germline CDR1 and CDR2: MDHEN and SYDVKM. This CDR3 has 17 amino acids. The V gene end was trimmed by 6 bases and the J gene end by 2 bases; junction bases not matched to a gene: 13. CMV status came from CD4+ T cell IFNgamma after overnight CMV lysate stimulation of fresh PBMCs. A note on this clonotype: Its specificity is unknown.

The specimen was central memory CD4+ T cells from blood. V gene TRBV28 combines with J gene TRBJ2-3; 8 nucleotides agree with TRBD1. The sequence derives from a human donor in good health. The CDR3 nucleotides are TGTGCCAGCAGCCCAAGACAGGGGTGGTATGTCACAGATACGCAGTATTTT. It codes for CASSPRQGWYVTDTQYF.